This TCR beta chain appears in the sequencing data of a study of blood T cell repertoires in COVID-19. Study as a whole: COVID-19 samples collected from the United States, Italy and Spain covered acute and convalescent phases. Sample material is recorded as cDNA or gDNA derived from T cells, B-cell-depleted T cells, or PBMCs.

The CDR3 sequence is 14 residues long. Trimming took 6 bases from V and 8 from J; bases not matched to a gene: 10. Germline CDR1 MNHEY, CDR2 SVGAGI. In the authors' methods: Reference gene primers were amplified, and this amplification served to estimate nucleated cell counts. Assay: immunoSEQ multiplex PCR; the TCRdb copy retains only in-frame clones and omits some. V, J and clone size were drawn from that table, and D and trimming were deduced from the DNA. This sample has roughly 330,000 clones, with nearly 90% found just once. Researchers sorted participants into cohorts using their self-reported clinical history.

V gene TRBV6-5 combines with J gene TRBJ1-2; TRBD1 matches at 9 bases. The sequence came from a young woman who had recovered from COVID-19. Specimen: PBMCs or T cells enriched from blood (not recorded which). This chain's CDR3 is CASSDRDRVEGYTF. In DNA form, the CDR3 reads TGTGCCAGCAGCGACCGGGACAGGGTAGAGGGCTACACCTTC.